A selection of T cell receptor beta chains follows, all from one sample in a study of technical replicates of blood from a handful of donors. Clones were sequenced by immunoSEQ multiplex PCR, and TCRdb holds only the in-frame ones, with some missing. The data show approximately 85,000 clones, approximately 93% seen once. Material for sequencing was T cells isolated from PBMCs. These receptors were collected from a human donor in good health. CDR3s include the opening cysteine and the closing phenylalanine or tryptophan. D genes are given only for firm matches. A row's size may be missing; if present it is once, few, many or a size class.

D gene: TRBD2; V gene: TRBV7-9; J gene: TRBJ2-2; clone size: -; CDR3 protein: CASSLVKAGGNTGELFF; CDR3 DNA: TGTGCCAGCAGCTTAGTGAAAGCGGGGGGGAACACCGGGGAGCTGTTTTTT
D gene: TRBD2; V gene: TRBV27; J gene: TRBJ2-5; clone size: -; CDR3 protein: CASSIGASGDLETQYF; CDR3 DNA: TGTGCCAGCTCTATCGGGGCTAGCGGGGATTTAGAGACCCAGTACTTC
D gene: TRBD2; V gene: TRBV5-1; J gene: TRBJ2-7; clone size: -; CDR3 protein: CASSLAFVATSGSNEQYF; CDR3 DNA: TGCGCCAGCAGCTTGGCCTTCGTCGCGACTAGCGGGAGTAACGAGCAGTACTTC
D gene: TRBD2; V gene: TRBV28; J gene: TRBJ2-7; clone size: -; CDR3 protein: CASSLDGPGGAGDEQYF; CDR3 DNA: TGTGCCAGCAGTTTAGACGGTCCGGGGGGGGCCGGGGACGAGCAGTACTTC
D gene: TRBD1; V gene: TRBV30; J gene: TRBJ1-5; clone size: few; CDR3 protein: CAWRQGAKGNQPQHF; CDR3 DNA: TGTGCCTGGAGACAGGGGGCTAAGGGCAATCAGCCCCAGCATTTT
D gene: TRBD2; V gene: TRBV5-4; J gene: TRBJ2-7; clone size: -; CDR3 protein: CASSSGTSGAQDYEQYF; CDR3 DNA: TGTGCCAGCAGTTCCGGGACTAGCGGGGCTCAGGACTACGAGCAGTACTTC
D gene: -; V gene: TRBV6-1; J gene: TRBJ1-2; clone size: -; CDR3 protein: CASRHYGYTF; CDR3 DNA: TGTGCCAGCAGACATTATGGCTACACCTTC
D gene: -; V gene: TRBV15; J gene: TRBJ2-5; clone size: -; CDR3 protein: CATSSLVRYRETQYF; CDR3 DNA: TGTGCCACCAGCAGTCTGGTTCGGTATCGGGAGACCCAGTACTTC
D gene: -; V gene: TRBV5-1; J gene: TRBJ1-2; clone size: -; CDR3 protein: CASSFSHTEGDYGYTF; CDR3 DNA: TGCGCCAGCAGCTTTTCTCACACAGAGGGCGACTATGGCTACACCTTC
D gene: TRBD1; V gene: TRBV27; J gene: TRBJ1-2; clone size: -; CDR3 protein: CASSYQGAGYGYTF; CDR3 DNA: TGTGCCAGCAGTTACCAGGGGGCCGGCTATGGCTACACCTTC
D gene: -; V gene: TRBV29-1; J gene: TRBJ2-7; clone size: -; CDR3 protein: CSVWGTGSGEQYF; CDR3 DNA: TGCAGCGTTTGGGGCACAGGTAGCGGCGAGCAGTACTTC
D gene: -; V gene: TRBV18; J gene: TRBJ2-7; clone size: -; CDR3 protein: CASSPPGGRYEQYF; CDR3 DNA: TGTGCCAGCTCACCACCAGGGGGTAGGTACGAGCAGTACTTC
D gene: TRBD2; V gene: TRBV5-1; J gene: TRBJ2-3; clone size: -; CDR3 protein: CASSLTGLAGVFADTQYF; CDR3 DNA: TGCGCCAGCAGCTTGACGGGACTAGCGGGAGTATTTGCAGATACGCAGTATTTT
D gene: TRBD1; V gene: TRBV28; J gene: TRBJ2-7; clone size: -; CDR3 protein: CASSLPRTGSSYEQYF; CDR3 DNA: TGTGCCAGCAGTTTACCCCGGACAGGGAGCTCCTACGAGCAGTACTTC
D gene: TRBD1; V gene: TRBV7-8; J gene: TRBJ2-3; clone size: -; CDR3 protein: CASSFNRGPGTQYF; CDR3 DNA: TGTGCCAGCAGCTTTAATAGGGGGCCTGGTACGCAGTATTTT
D gene: -; V gene: TRBV2; J gene: TRBJ1-6; clone size: few; CDR3 protein: CASSEAGGASPLHF; CDR3 DNA: TGTGCCAGCAGTGAAGCCGGGGGAGCTTCACCCCTCCACTTT
D gene: TRBD1; V gene: TRBV5-4; J gene: TRBJ2-7; clone size: -; CDR3 protein: CASSYDRAYEQYF; CDR3 DNA: TGTGCCAGCAGCTACGACAGGGCCTACGAGCAGTACTTC
D gene: -; V gene: TRBV25-1; J gene: TRBJ1-2; clone size: few; CDR3 protein: CASSLGSVYGYTF; CDR3 DNA: TGTGCCAGCAGTTTAGGCAGCGTCTATGGCTACACCTTC
D gene: TRBD1; V gene: TRBV11-2; J gene: TRBJ1-3; clone size: -; CDR3 protein: CASSTPRGRNTIYF; CDR3 DNA: TGTGCCAGCAGCACCCCCAGGGGGAGAAACACCATATATTTT
D gene: TRBD1; V gene: TRBV6-5; J gene: TRBJ2-3; clone size: -; CDR3 protein: CASSLASGQGIDTQYF; CDR3 DNA: TGTGCCAGCAGTTTGGCGTCCGGACAGGGTATAGATACGCAGTATTTT
D gene: -; V gene: TRBV7-9; J gene: TRBJ2-3; clone size: -; CDR3 protein: CASSLGFMGGDTQYF; CDR3 DNA: TGTGCCAGCAGCTTAGGGTTTATGGGAGGAGATACGCAGTATTTT
D gene: TRBD2; V gene: TRBV7-9; J gene: TRBJ2-1; clone size: -; CDR3 protein: CASSFAAGGPLVLANEQFF; CDR3 DNA: TGTGCCAGCAGCTTTGCGGCGGGGGGGCCATTGGTTCTCGCCAATGAGCAGTTCTTC
D gene: -; V gene: TRBV2; J gene: TRBJ1-2; clone size: -; CDR3 protein: CASTIAGGTYGYTF; CDR3 DNA: TGTGCCAGCACGATAGCTGGGGGCACGTATGGCTACACCTTC
D gene: TRBD2; V gene: TRBV25-1; J gene: TRBJ2-1; clone size: -; CDR3 protein: CASTLAGGSNEQFF; CDR3 DNA: TGTGCCAGTACACTAGCGGGAGGGTCGAATGAGCAGTTCTTC
D gene: -; V gene: TRBV7-3; J gene: TRBJ2-3; clone size: -; CDR3 protein: CASSLGGPSTDTQYF; CDR3 DNA: TGTGCCAGCAGCTTGGGGGGTCCTAGCACAGATACGCAGTATTTT
D gene: TRBD1; V gene: TRBV7-9; J gene: TRBJ1-5; clone size: -; CDR3 protein: CASSIGTGSNQPQHF; CDR3 DNA: TGTGCCAGCAGCATAGGGACAGGGAGCAATCAGCCCCAGCATTTT